These 11 T cell receptor beta chains originate from one sample sequenced in a study of T-cell reconstitution after alpha-beta-depleted transplantation in children. Preparation of the TCRbeta library was carried out with unique molecular identifiers. TCRdb fed the PCR reads into MiXCR, producing one record per CDR3 protein. The table lists 7,000 to 9,500 distinct CDR3 sequences, 25% to 35% of them singletons. Specimen: peripheral blood, collected 60 days after TCRalphabeta/CD19-depleted stem cell transplant. All receptors come from a boy under two years old who had a stem cell transplant for SCID, so the T cells may come from the graft donor.

This clonotype is large within its sample. The chain joins TRBV5-1 to TRBJ2-2; 7 bases agree with TRBD1. The V and J ends lost 3 bases and 3 bases, in that order; junction bases with no gene match: 5. This CDR3 spans 15 amino acids. Looked up from germline, CDR1 is SGHRS and CDR2 is YFSETQ. CDR3: CASSSQGSYTGELFF. In DNA form, the CDR3 reads TGCGCCAGCAGCTCACAGGGGTCATACACCGGGGAGCTGTTTTTT.

The sample holds one count of this clonotype. The CDR3 sequence is CASSLRMSSGLYNEQFF. Here the CDR3 DNA reads TGTGCCAGCAGCCTCCGGATGTCTAGCGGGCTCTACAATGAGCAGTTCTTC. The rearrangement links TRBV11-2 to TRBJ2-1; 8 bases fit TRBD2. V lost 5 bases, J lost 3 bases, and 12 bases stayed unmatched. The CDR3 loop spans 17 amino acids. Germline CDR1 reads SGHAT; CDR2 reads FQNNGV.

This clonotype was seen repeatedly, ten times or more. The chain carries TRBV27 and TRBJ1-1; D is unresolved. Germline CDR1 is MNHEY and CDR2 is SMNVEV (reference sequence). This CDR3 has 15 residues. V was trimmed by 4 bases and J by 0 bases, leaving 12 bases between them. The chain's CDR3 is CASSSLGSLNTEAFF. The CDR3 nucleotides are TGTGCCAGCAGTTCCCTAGGATCTTTGAACACTGAAGCTTTCTTT.

The V gene is TRBV6-6, the J gene TRBJ2-7; D uncertain. V lost 9 bases and J lost 6, with 18 bases in between. The V gene's germline CDR1 is MNHNY and CDR2 SVGAGI (reference sequence). The CDR3 has 13 amino acids. In DNA, the CDR3 is TGTGCCAGTACTGACTCCAGTTGGTCCGAGCAGTACTTC. Translated, it gives CASTDSSWSEQYF.

Comment on this clonotype: At one end the junction does not follow the germline gene, possibly because of a read error. This chain connects TRBV3-1 to TRBJ1-1, with 8 bases matching TRBD1. The CDR3 contains 17 residues. In germline, CDR1 is LGHDT, CDR2 YNNKEL (reference sequence). The CDR3 spells CACSQHVIGTGNTEAFF. In nucleotides, the CDR3 is TGTGCCTGCAGCCAGCATGTCATTGGGACAGGGAACACTGAAGCTTTCTTT.

This clonotype appeared many times. The CDR3 bases are TGTGCCAGCAGTCGCTACAGGGGGGCTAATGAAAAACTGTTTTTT. As protein: CASSRYRGANEKLFF. The V and J genes are TRBV27 and TRBJ1-4, with 8 bases that match TRBD1. CDR3 size: 15 residues. V shed 5 bases, J shed 3 bases, and the junction held 5 bases outside the gene matches. Germline-derived CDR1 and CDR2 are MNHEY and SMNVEV (reference sequence). The full variable domain, its missing parts supplied by reference TRBV27 and TRBJ1-4, is EAQVTQNPRYLITVTGKKLTVTCSQNMNHEYMSWYRQDPGLGLRQIYYSMNVEVTDKGDVPEGYKVSRKEKRNFPLILESPSPNQTSLYFCASSRYRGANEKLFFGSGTQLSVL.

The chain joins TRBV10-3 to TRBJ2-1; 7 bases are a match to TRBD2. The V gene end was trimmed by 1 base and the J gene end by 10 bases; junction bases not matched to a gene: 10. Germline CDR1 and CDR2: ENHRY and SYGVKD. This CDR3 is built from 15 residues. CDR3 region: CAISEFRGGSNEQFF. In DNA form, the CDR3 reads TGTGCCATCAGTGAGTTTCGGGGAGGGTCTAACGAGCAGTTCTTC.

This clonotype was counted a few times. The chain joins TRBV12-3 or TRBV12-4 to TRBJ2-1; perhaps TRBD2 as D (5 bases). The CDR3 runs 11 residues. The V and J ends lost 4 bases and 10 bases respectively, with 8 bases between them. The CDR3, as DNA: TGTGCCAGCAGTTCAACTAGGGAGCAGTTCTTC. Its protein product is CASSSTREQFF.

Within the sample, this clonotype is medium-sized. The genes are TRBV18 and TRBJ1-2, with 9 bases lining up with TRBD1. In germline, CDR1 is KGHSH, CDR2 LQKENI. The CDR3 contains 13 residues. J lost 8 bases, V lost 3 bases, and 4 bases had no gene match. The CDR3 here is CASSPTGGIGYTF. The CDR3 DNA is TGTGCCAGCTCACCGACAGGGGGGATCGGCTACACCTTC.

This rearrangement joins TRBV6-1 to TRBJ2-7; D may be TRBD2 (5 bases). Per the germline V gene, CDR1 is MNHNS and CDR2 is SASEGT. With 6 bases removed from V and 2 bases from J, the gap between germline ends came to 11 bases. CDR3 length equals 13 residues. The CDR3: CASRSDWAYEQYF. The CDR3 DNA is TGTGCCAGCAGATCGGACTGGGCCTACGAGCAGTACTTC.

Judged by abundance, this clonotype is medium-sized (0.01 to 0.1%). The junction shows a germline mismatch at one end, possibly a read error. The chain recombines TRBV7-3 with TRBJ2-1; D is uncertain. Looked up from germline, CDR1 is SGHTA and CDR2 is FQGTGA. This CDR3 has 13 amino acids. The CDR3 DNA reads TGTGCCAGCAGCTTAACAGGCTACGATGAGCAGTTCTTC. Residues: CASSLTGYDEQFF.